The clone carrying this T cell receptor (beta chain) was picked up a small number of times. Its antigen is unidentified. The junction and the germline gene differ at one end; a read error may be behind it. The data belong to a study of T-cell reconstitution after alpha-beta-depleted transplantation in children. The germline V gene has CDR1 DFQATT and CDR2 SNEGSKA (reference sequence). The CDR3 consists of 17 residues. During its preparation, the TCRbeta library received unique molecular identifiers. TCRdb fed the PCR reads into MiXCR, producing one record per CDR3 protein. The sample carries about 210,000 distinct CDR3 sequences, around a sixth recorded once. Study observations and caveats: It was newly produced T cells that mostly accounted for T-cell counts and diversity one year after transplant. Several hundred expanded graft clones reportedly supplied alpha-beta T cells about two months after transplant.

The source was PBMCs, mostly from graft donor cells, collected 360 days after TCRalphabeta/CD19-depleted stem cell transplant. This TCR came from a male patient between 2 and 10 years old who had a stem cell transplant for acute lymphoblastic leukemia, so the T cells may come from the graft donor. The chain has TRBV20-1 and TRBJ2-7; D perhaps matches TRBD2 (5 bases). The DNA of the CDR3 is TGCAGTGCCAGAGGAGTAGGGATTAGCACTAGCTCCTACGAGCAGTACTTC. It specifies CSARGVGISTSSYEQYF.